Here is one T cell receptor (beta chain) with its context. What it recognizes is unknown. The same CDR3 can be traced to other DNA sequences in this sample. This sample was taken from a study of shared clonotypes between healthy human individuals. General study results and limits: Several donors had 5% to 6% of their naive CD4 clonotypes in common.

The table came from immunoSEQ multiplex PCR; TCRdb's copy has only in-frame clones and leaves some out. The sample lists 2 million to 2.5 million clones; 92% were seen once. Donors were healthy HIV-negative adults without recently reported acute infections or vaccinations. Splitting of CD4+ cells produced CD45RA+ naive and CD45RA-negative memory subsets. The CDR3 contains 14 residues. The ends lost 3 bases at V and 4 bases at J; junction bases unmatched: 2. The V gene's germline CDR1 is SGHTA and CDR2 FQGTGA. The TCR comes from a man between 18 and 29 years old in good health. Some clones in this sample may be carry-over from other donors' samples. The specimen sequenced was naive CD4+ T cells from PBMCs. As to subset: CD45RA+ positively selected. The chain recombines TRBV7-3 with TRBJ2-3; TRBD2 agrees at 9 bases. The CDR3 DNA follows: TGTGCCAGCAGCTTGGGACTAGCCCCAGATACGCAGTATTTT. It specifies CASSLGLAPDTQYF.